The following is a T cell receptor beta chain sequence with its context. The antigen remains undetermined. Trimming at V came to 1 base and at J to 5 bases, leaving 5 bases not matched to a gene. The CDR3 is 15 residues long. From germline, CDR1 is SGHVS and CDR2 FQNEAQ. These data originate in a study of T cell repertoires in cytomegalovirus infection. Looking at the study overall: Use of recently identified HLA-C-restricted and well-studied HLA-B-restricted CMV epitopes was part of the study. Public TCR beta signatures were indicative of both CMV infection and a matching HLA type.

TCRdb passed the reads through MiXCR, listing each CDR3 protein once. The sample yields 650,000 to 850,000 distinct CDR3 sequences, almost 30% seen once. General observations from the study: There were carriers of CMV plus the relevant HLA, and cumulative public TCR beta family frequency identified them. CMV-specific TCR beta clonotypes restricted by HLA-C were the ones dominating the ex vivo response.

This sequence joins TRBV7-8 and TRBJ1-5; 7 positions match TRBD1. The receptor comes from a human donor in good health (CMV status not recorded). Some clones in this sample may be carry-over from other donors' samples. The specimen comprised cultured CD8+ T cells from PBMCs, sampled from culture after CMV antigen stimulation. The CDR3, as DNA: TGTGCCAGCAGCTTAGAGGTGCAGGGGGATCAGCCCCAGCATTTT. Translating gives CASSLEVQGDQPQHF.